What follows is one T cell receptor beta chain and its context. The antigen is not known. The length of the CDR3 is 15 residues. Germline V gene lookup returns CDR1 SGHRS and CDR2 YFSETQ. V lost 1 base, J lost 4 bases, and 11 bases lay in between. The time point here: after dendritic cell vaccination, including at tumor progression/relapse. Up to about 2 ug genomic DNA was used for TCRB CDR3 amplification. The PCR used 60 V beta and 13 J beta primers. Produced via immunoSEQ multiplex PCR; TCRdb's table is partial and in-frame only. The data contain some 99,000 clones, around 80% of them singletons. These data originate in a study of glioma-infiltrating T cells after dendritic cell vaccination. On the study more broadly: Autologous tumor lysate-pulsed dendritic cell vaccination was given between the early 2000s and the early 2010s.

General observations from the study: The cohort had few patients with full blood and tumor sets.

Sample: blood, taken after dendritic cell vaccination. The receptor was isolated from a human donor with glioblastoma. The genes are TRBV5-1 and TRBJ2-2; D is uncertain. In nucleotides, the CDR3 is TGCGCCAGCAGCTTGCAGGTTCTGGGCACCGGGGAGCTGTTTTTT. Protein sequence: CASSLQVLGTGELFF.